What follows is one T cell receptor beta chain and its context. CDR3 length equals 13 residues. The germline gives CDR1 SGHTA, CDR2 FQGTGA. The V end lost 5 bases, the J end lost 6 bases, and 14 bases lay between the germline ends. Generated by immunoSEQ multiplex PCR, the TCRdb table keeps only in-frame clones and is missing some. In the table there are 50,000 to 60,000 clones, roughly 90% of which are singletons. This sample stems from a study of T cell changes during pregnancy in multiple sclerosis. This TCR came from a female donor with multiple sclerosis, enrolled in a pregnancy study. The sequences come from peripheral blood, collected after pregnancy. The gene calls are TRBV7-3 and TRBJ2-7; no firm D call. The CDR3 coding sequence is TGTGCCAGCAGCCTAGAAGTATCCAGCGAGCAGTACTTC. The encoded protein is CASSLEVSSEQYF.